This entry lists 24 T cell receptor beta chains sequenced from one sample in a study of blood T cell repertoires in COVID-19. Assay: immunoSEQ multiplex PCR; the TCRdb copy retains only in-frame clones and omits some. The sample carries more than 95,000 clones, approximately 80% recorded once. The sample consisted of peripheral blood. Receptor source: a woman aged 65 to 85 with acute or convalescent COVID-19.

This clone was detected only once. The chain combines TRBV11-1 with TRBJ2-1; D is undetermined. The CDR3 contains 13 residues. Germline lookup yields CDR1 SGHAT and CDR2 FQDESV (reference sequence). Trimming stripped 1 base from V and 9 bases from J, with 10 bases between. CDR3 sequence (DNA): TGTGCCAGCAGCTTAGAACGGGTTGGTGAGCAGTTCTTC. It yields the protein CASSLERVGEQFF.

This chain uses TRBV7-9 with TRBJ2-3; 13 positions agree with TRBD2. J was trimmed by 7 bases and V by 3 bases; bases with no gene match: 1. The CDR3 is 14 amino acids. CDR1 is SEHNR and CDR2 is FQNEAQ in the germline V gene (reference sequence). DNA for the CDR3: TGTGCCAGCAGCTTGGGACTAGCGGGGAATACGCAGTATTTT. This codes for CASSLGLAGNTQYF.

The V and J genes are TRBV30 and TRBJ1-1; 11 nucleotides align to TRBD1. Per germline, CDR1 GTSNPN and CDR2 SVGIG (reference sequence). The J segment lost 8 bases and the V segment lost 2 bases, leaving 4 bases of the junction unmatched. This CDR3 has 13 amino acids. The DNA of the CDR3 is TGTGCCTGGAGTTTGGACAGGGGGCGGGAAGCTTTCTTT. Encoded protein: CAWSLDRGREAFF.

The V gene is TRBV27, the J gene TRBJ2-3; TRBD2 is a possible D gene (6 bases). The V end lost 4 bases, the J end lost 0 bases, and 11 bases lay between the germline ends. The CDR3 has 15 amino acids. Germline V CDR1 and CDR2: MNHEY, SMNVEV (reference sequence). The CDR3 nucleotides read TGTGCCAGCAGTTCCCGGGACTGGAGCACAGATACGCAGTATTTT. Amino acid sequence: CASSSRDWSTDTQYF.

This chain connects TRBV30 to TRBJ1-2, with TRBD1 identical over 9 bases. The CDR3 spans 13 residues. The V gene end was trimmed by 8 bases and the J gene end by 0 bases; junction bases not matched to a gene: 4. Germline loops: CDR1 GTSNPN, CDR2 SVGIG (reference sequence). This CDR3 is CAVNRGPNYGYTF. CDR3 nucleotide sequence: TGTGCCGTGAACAGGGGGCCTAACTATGGCTACACCTTC.

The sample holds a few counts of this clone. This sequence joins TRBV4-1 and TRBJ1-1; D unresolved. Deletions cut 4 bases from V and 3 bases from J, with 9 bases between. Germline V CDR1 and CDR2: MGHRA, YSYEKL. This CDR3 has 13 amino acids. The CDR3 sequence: CASSLTRDTEAFF. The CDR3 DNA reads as TGCGCCAGCAGCCTCACTCGGGACACTGAAGCTTTCTTT.

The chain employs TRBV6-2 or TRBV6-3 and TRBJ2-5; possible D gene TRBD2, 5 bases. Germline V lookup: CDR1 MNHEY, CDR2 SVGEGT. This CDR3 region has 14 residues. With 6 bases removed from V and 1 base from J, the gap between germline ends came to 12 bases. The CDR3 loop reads CASSPRTAQETQYF. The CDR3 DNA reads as TGTGCCAGCAGCCCACGGACTGCCCAAGAGACCCAGTACTTC.

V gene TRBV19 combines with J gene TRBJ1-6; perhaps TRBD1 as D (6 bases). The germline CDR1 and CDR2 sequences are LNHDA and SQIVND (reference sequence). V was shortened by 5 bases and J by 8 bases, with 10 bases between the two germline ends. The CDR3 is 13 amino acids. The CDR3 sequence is CASSPSGDSPLHF. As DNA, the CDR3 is TGTGCCAGTAGTCCGTCAGGGGATTCACCCCTCCACTTT.

The CDR3 coding sequence is TGTGCCTCACGGACTAGCGGGAGCAATGAGCAGTTCTTC. This codes for CASRTSGSNEQFF. The chain has TRBV12-3 or TRBV12-4 and TRBJ2-1; 13 bases match TRBD2. Trimming took 11 bases from V and 6 from J; bases not matched to a gene: 4. The CDR3 runs 13 residues.

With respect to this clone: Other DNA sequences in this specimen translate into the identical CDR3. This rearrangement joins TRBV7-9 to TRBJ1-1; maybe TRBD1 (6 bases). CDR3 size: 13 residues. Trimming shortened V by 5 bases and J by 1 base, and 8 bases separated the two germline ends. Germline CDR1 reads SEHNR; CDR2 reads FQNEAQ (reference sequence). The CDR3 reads CASSLTGNTEAFF. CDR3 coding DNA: TGTGCCAGCAGCCTGACAGGGAACACTGAAGCTTTCTTT.

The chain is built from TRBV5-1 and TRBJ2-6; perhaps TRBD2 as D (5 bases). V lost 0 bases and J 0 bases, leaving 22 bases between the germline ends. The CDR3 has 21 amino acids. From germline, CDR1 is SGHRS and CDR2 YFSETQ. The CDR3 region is CASSLVGLADYPPSGANVLTF. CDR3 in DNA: TGCGCCAGCAGCTTGGTGGGGTTGGCAGACTATCCGCCCTCTGGGGCCAACGTCCTGACTTTC.

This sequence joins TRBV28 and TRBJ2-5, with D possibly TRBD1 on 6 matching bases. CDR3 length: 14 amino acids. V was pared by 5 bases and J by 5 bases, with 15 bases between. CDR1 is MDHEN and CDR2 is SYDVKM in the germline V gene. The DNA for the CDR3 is TGTGCCAGCAGTACCCTACAGGGAAGGGAGACCCAGTACTTC. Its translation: CASSTLQGRETQYF. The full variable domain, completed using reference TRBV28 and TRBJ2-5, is DVKVTQSSRYLVKRTGEKVFLECVQDMDHENMFWYRQDPGLGLRLIYFSYDVKMKEKGDIPEGYSVSREKKERFSLILESASTNQTSMYLCASSTLQGRETQYFGPGTRLLVL.

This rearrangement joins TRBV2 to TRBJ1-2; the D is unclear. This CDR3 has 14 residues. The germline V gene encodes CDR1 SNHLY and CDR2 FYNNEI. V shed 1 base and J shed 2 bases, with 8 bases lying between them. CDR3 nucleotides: TGTGCCAGCAGTGAAGAACACACCAACTATGGCTACACCTTC. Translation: CASSEEHTNYGYTF.

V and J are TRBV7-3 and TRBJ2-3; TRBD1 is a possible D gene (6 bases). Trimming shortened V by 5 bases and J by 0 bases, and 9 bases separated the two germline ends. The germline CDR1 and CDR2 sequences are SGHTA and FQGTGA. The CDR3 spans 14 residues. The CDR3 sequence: CASSPGQSTDTQYF. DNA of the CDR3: TGTGCCAGCAGCCCCGGACAGAGCACAGATACGCAGTATTTT.

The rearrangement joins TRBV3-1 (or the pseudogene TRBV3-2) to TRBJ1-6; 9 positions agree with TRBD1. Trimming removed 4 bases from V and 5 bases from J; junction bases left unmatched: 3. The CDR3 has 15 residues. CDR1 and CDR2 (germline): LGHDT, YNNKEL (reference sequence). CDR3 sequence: CASSLRDRDNSPLHF. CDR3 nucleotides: TGTGCCAGCAGCCTCCGGGACAGGGATAATTCACCCCTCCACTTT.

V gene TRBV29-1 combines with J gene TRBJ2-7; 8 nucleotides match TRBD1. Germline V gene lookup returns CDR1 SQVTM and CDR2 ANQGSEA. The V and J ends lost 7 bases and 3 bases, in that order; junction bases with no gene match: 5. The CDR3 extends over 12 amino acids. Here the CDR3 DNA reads TGCAGCGCCCACGGACAGGGCTACGAGCAGTACTTC. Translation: CSAHGQGYEQYF.

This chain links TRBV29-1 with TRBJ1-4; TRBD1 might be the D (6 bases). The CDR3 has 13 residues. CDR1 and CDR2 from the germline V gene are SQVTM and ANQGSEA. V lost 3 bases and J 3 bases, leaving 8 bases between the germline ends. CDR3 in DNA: TGCAGCGTTGAGGACAGTCCTAATGAAAAACTGTTTTTT. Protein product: CSVEDSPNEKLFF.

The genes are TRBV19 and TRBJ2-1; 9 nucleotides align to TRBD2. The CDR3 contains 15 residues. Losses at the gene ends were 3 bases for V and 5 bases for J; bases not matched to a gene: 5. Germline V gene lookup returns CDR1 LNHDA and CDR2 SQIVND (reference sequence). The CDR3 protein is CASSIAAGGNNEQFF. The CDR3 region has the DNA TGTGCCAGTAGTATCGCAGCGGGAGGAAACAATGAGCAGTTCTTC.

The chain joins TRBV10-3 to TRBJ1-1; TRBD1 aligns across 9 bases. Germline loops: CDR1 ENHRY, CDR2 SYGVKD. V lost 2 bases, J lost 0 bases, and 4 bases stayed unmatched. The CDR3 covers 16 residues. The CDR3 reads CAISEIDRGLNTEAFF. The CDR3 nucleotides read TGTGCCATCAGTGAGATCGACAGGGGGTTGAACACTGAAGCTTTCTTT.

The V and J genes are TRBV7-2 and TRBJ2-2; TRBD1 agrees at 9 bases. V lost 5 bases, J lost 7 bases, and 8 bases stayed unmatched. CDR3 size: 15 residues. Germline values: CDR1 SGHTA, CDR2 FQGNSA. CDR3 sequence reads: CASSLPGQGIGELFF. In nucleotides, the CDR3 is TGTGCCAGCAGCCTACCTGGACAGGGGATCGGGGAGCTGTTTTTT.

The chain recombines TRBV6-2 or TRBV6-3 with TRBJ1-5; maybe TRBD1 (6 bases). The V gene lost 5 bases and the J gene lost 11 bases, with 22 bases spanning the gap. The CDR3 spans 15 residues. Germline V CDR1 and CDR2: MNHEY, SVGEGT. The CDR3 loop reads CASSQGGQTLVAQHF. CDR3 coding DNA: TGTGCCAGCAGTCAGGGTGGACAGACACTGGTGGCCCAGCATTTT.

CDR3 residues: CASSLGEGADYGYTF. The CDR3 coding sequence is TGCGCCAGCAGCTTGGGTGAGGGCGCTGACTATGGCTACACCTTC. The V gene is TRBV5-1, the J gene TRBJ1-2; no clear D. The ends were cut back, 0 bases at V and 3 bases at J, with 12 bases in the middle. CDR3 length equals 15 residues. The germline CDR1 and CDR2 sequences are SGHRS and YFSETQ. Based on the CDR3 plus reference TRBV5-1 and TRBJ1-2, the full variable domain is KAGVTQTPRYLIKTRGQQVTLSCSPISGHRSVSWYQQTPGQGLQFLFEYFSETQRNKGNFPGRFSGRQFSNSRSEMNVSTLELGDSALYLCASSLGEGADYGYTFGSGTRLTVV.

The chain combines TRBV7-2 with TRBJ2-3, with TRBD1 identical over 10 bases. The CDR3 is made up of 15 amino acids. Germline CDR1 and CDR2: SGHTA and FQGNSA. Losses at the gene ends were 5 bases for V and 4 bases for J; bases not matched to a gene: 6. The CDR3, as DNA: TGTGCCAGCAGCCAAAGACAGGGGGCGGCAGATACGCAGTATTTT. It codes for CASSQRQGAADTQYF.

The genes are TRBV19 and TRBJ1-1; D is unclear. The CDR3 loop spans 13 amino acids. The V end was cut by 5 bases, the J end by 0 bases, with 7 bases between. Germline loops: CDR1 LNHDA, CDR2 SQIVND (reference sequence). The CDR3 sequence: CASSLRVNTEAFF. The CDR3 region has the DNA TGTGCCAGTAGTTTAAGAGTGAACACTGAAGCTTTCTTT.